Presented here are 10 T cell receptor beta chains from one specimen sequenced in a study of blood T cell repertoires in COVID-19 (TCRdb year 2020). Library construction relied on the immunoSEQ multiplex PCR assay. TCRdb took this table from immuneACCESS and kept in-frame rearrangements with V and J called. Such tables lack part of the clones; where checked against another copy, unresolved V genes explain under half of the gap, and the rest is unexplained. The sample has approximately 140,000 clones on record, 65% to 85% of them singletons. In total, the top ten clones hold about an eighth of the sample. Specimen: peripheral blood. The receptors derive from a man aged 55 to 69 with active or convalescent COVID-19.

The chain's CDR3 is CASSRSAGTGLYEQFF. CDR3 nucleotides: TGTGCCAGCAGCCGCTCGGCCGGGACAGGGCTCTATGAGCAGTTCTTC. This chain links TRBV6-2 or TRBV6-3 with TRBJ2-1, with TRBD1 matching over 9 bases. CDR3 length equals 16 residues. Germline-derived CDR1 and CDR2 are MNHEY and SVGEGT. With V trimmed by 6 bases and J by 8 bases, 14 bases remained unmatched.

V and J are TRBV28 and TRBJ2-7; D might be TRBD1 (6 bases). The CDR3 runs to 12 residues. Germline CDR1 MDHEN, CDR2 SYDVKM. The ends were cut back, 2 bases at V and 6 bases at J, with 8 bases in the middle. Here the CDR3 reads CASSLTRGEQYF. In DNA, the CDR3 is TGTGCCAGCAGTTTAACCAGGGGCGAGCAGTACTTC. Drawing the rest from reference TRBV28 and TRBJ2-7, the complete variable domain is DVKVTQSSRYLVKRTGEKVFLECVQDMDHENMFWYRQDPGLGLRLIYFSYDVKMKEKGDIPEGYSVSREKKERFSLILESASTNQTSMYLCASSLTRGEQYFGPGTRLTVT.

The chain carries TRBV2 and TRBJ2-5, with D perhaps TRBD2 (6 bases). Trimming left V 6 bases short and J 5 bases short, with 16 bases between. The CDR3 totals 14 residues. Germline-derived CDR1 and CDR2 are SNHLY and FYNNEI. This CDR3 is CASRPTSNVETQYF. The CDR3 nucleotides read TGTGCCAGCAGACCCACTAGCAACGTGGAGACCCAGTACTTC.

The rearrangement uses TRBV12-5 and TRBJ2-1, with 9 bases fitting TRBD2. This CDR3 has 16 residues. The junction had 6 bases not matched to a gene; V was cut back by 3 bases and J by 3 bases. Germline V gene sequence: CDR1 LGHNT, CDR2 FRNRAP. The CDR3 reads CASGFNSGSFYNEQFF. As DNA, the CDR3 is TGTGCTAGTGGTTTCAATAGCGGGAGTTTCTACAATGAGCAGTTCTTC.

The V gene is TRBV7-2, the J gene TRBJ2-5; no reliable D call. The V gene lost 5 bases and the J gene lost 2 bases, with 12 bases spanning the gap. Germline V lookup: CDR1 SGHTA, CDR2 FQGNSA. This CDR3 is 14 amino acids long. The CDR3 here is CASSPSRRQETQYF. The CDR3 region has the DNA TGTGCCAGCAGCCCCAGTCGTCGTCAAGAGACCCAGTACTTC.

This rearrangement joins TRBV18 to TRBJ2-5; 8 nucleotides agree with TRBD1. From germline, CDR1 is KGHSH and CDR2 LQKENI. CDR3 size: 14 residues. V trimming: 0 bases; J trimming: 3 bases; junction bases outside the gene matches: 0. CDR3 nucleotides: TGTGCCAGCTCACCACCGACAGGGGAAGAGACCCAGTACTTC. The encoded protein is CASSPPTGEETQYF.

CDR3 region: CASSFDRGRGSYEQYF. DNA for the CDR3: TGTGCCAGCAGCTTCGACAGGGGTCGAGGCTCCTACGAGCAGTACTTC. V and J are TRBV11-2 and TRBJ2-7; TRBD1 matches at 8 bases. This CDR3 region has 16 residues. V gave up 3 bases and J gave up 0 bases; unmatched junction bases: 7. Germline values: CDR1 SGHAT, CDR2 FQNNGV.

The chain has TRBV11-2 and TRBJ2-7, with 13 bases aligning to TRBD2. J was trimmed by 3 bases and V by 4 bases; bases with no gene match: 15. The CDR3 extends over 19 amino acids. Looked up from germline, CDR1 is SGHAT and CDR2 is FQNNGV. Here the CDR3 DNA reads TGTGCCAGCAGCTCGGGACAGGGAAGGACTAGCGGGAGAGTCTACGAGCAGTACTTC. It yields the protein CASSSGQGRTSGRVYEQYF.

This clone has only a few counts. V is TRBV30 and J is TRBJ2-5, with 7 bases identical to TRBD2. Germline trimming cut 3 bases from V and 2 bases from J; bases unmatched to any gene: 15. The length of the CDR3 is 17 residues. Per germline, CDR1 GTSNPN and CDR2 SVGIG (reference sequence). As DNA, the CDR3 is TGTGCCTGGAGCCGAAAACGGACTAGTTCACCTCAAGAGACCCAGTACTTC. Translated, it gives CAWSRKRTSSPQETQYF. The entire variable domain, with the rest obtained from reference TRBV30 and TRBJ2-5, is as follows: SQTIHQWPATLVQPVGSPLSLECTVEGTSNPNLYWYRQAAGRGLQLLFYSVGIGQISSEVPQNLSASRPQDRQFILSSKKLLLSDSGFYLCAWSRKRTSSPQETQYFGPGTRLLVL.

V gene TRBV24-1 combines with J gene TRBJ2-3, with D possibly matching TRBD1 (7 bases). The CDR3 is 17 residues long. V lost 3 bases and J 0 bases, leaving 15 bases between the germline ends. Per the germline V gene, CDR1 is KGHDR and CDR2 is SFDVKD. CDR3 sequence (DNA): TGTGCCACCAGTGATAGGGGGCGGGGCCCTAGCACAGATACGCAGTATTTT. Translated, it gives CATSDRGRGPSTDTQYF.